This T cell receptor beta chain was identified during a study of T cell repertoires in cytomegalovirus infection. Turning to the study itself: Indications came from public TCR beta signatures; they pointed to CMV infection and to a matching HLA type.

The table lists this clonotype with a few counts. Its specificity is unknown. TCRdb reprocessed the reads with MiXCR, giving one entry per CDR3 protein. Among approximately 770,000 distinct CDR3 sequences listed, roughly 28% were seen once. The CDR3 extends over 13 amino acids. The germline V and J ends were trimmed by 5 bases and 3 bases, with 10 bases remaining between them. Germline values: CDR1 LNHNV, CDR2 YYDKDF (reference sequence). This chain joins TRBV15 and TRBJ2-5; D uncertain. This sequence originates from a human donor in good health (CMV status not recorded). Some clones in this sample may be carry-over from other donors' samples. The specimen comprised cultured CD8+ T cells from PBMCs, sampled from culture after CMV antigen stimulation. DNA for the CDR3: TGTGCCACCAGCCTAAGGACGGAAGAGACCCAGTACTTC. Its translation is CATSLRTEETQYF.